This TCR beta chain was recovered during a study of long-term antiretroviral therapy in people with HIV (dated 2022 in TCRdb). Study-level background: The earliest samples were collected about a decade before the 2015 WHO recommendation for immediate ART, when ART was typically delayed until CD4 counts fell. Among the 25 to 30 participants with HIV, about 11 were female. Test extractions of a monoclonal T-cell line alongside approximately 34 polyclonal samples showed no cross-contamination during QIAcube processing. A total of some 200 cryopreserved PBMC samples came from approximately 30 adults with confirmed HIV infection and were collected serially over a mean of roughly six years (range 1-12). This retrospective serial study examined whether starting ART and sustained HIV suppression were associated with changes in the composition and diversity of the TRB repertoire in peripheral blood.

To be included, a participant needed at least one PBMC sample from before ART initiation plus at least two post-ART samples. Treatment was received in the United States of America by all participants with HIV. Before DNA extraction, cryopreserved samples of about 0.9-10 million PBMC were thawed and then washed. At the time of the earliest PBMC sample, participants with HIV were aged between roughly 20 and 60 years. Per participant, PBMC samples came from 1-4 timepoints prior to ART initiation and 2-8 timepoints following ART initiation, for a median of 7 samples. Serial HIV viral load, CD4+ T-cell count, ART history and demographic data were obtained for every participant. A Qiagen kit on a QIAcube was used to extract genomic DNA from unsorted PBMC, with samples processed in batches of 12. What the research found in general, with its limitations: The samples were dated from the mid-2000s to the late 2010s, and the ART regimens that were used may be less effective than current ART regimens. Inferences about post-ART repertoire changes are limited because no data were available on ART adherence, viral resistance or therapy changes. ART initiation was associated with a significant increase in TRB diversity, but diversity stayed significantly below transplant donor controls even after long-term ART. CDR3 length ranges in HIV repertoires were narrower than in controls, and network structure suggested an antigen-experienced repertoire with only a slight naive shift after ART. Limited PBMC availability meant only the TCR beta chain was sequenced, without alpha chain pairing. Expanded TRB clones identified before ART initiation dominated the repertoire across all time points, though the dominance fluctuated and decreased in many PLHIV after ART. Because cell numbers in pre-ART samples were limited, unsorted PBMC were profiled instead of sorted CD4+ and CD8+ T cells.

Via the germline V gene, CDR1 is LGHNA and CDR2 YNFKEQ. The junction shows trimming of 0 bases on V and 5 bases on J, plus 11 bases between the germline ends. From cysteine to phenylalanine, the CDR3 is 14 amino acids long. Only CDR3 DNA is held: 42 bases, read in frame from base 1. On this clone: The antigen this receptor binds is unknown. No quality values exist for individual bases; no much larger clone is one base distant.

Sequencing of the TRB variable region was done with the immunoSEQ hsTCRB v3.0 assay at survey level resolution. The targeted TRB sequencing depth was 40,000-50,000 T-cell genomes per sample. An Illumina MiSeq with a v3 150-cycle kit was used to sequence the pooled TRB libraries. Per the source publication's procedure: Repertoire analysis was performed in R inside a reproducible Nextflow workflow that covered QC, data transformation and analysis. LymphoSeq2, an R package for AIRR-Seq data exploration, was used to implement custom analyses. After excluding several samples that yielded fewer than 5000 total TRB sequences, some 180 HIV repertoires remained for analysis. Among the approximately 190 retained HIV repertoires, 59 were collected before ART initiation and around 130 after ART initiation. Repertoires were downsampled to 5000 TRB nucleotide sequences, and summary statistics were averaged over 100 downsampling iterations. TRB sequences were retained for analysis only if CDR3 regions of at least seven amino acids were present. Diversity was measured with a Shannon entropy-derived clonality score and the Gini coefficient. In repertoire networks, the top 5000 CDR3 amino acid sequences were linked whenever an edit distance of one separated two sequences. Antigen specificity groups and MHC restriction were predicted for TRB CDR3 amino acid sequences with GLIPH2. Known CMV, EBV, HIV or tissue antigen associations were flagged by matching CDR3 amino acid sequences against VDJdb and McPAS-TCR. Pre-ART, post-ART and control groups were compared with Wilcoxon signed-rank tests and Holm-Bonferroni correction. Imported from immuneACCESS, the table was reduced by TCRdb to in-frame sequences with V and J called. These copies leave out some clones; in studies compared against another copy, an unresolved V gene accounts for under half, and the cause of the remainder is not known. D and trimming were read from the DNA, whereas the V and J calls and clone size are those reported in that table. This sample holds over 15,000 clones; 77% were observed only once. The top ten constitute about a fifth of the sample.

The input for sequencing was unsorted PBMCs, taken 2.1 years after starting antiretroviral therapy. The V and J segments used are TRBV4-2 and TRBJ2-7, with the D segment identity uncertain. The sequence was collected from a man aged 35 to 55 with HIV. The bases are TGTGCCAGCAGCCAAGATAGAAGAACGGACGAGCAGTACTTC. This codes for CASSQDRRTDEQYF.